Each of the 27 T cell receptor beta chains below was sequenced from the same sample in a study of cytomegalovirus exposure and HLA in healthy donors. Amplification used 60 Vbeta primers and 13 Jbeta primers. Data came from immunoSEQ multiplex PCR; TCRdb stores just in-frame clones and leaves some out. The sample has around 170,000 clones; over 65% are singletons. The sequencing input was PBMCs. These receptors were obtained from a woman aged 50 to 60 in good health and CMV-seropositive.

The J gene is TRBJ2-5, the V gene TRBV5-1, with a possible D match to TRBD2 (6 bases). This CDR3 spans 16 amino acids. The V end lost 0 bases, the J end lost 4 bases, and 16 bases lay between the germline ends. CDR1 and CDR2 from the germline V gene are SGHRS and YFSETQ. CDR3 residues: CASSLAPGGGRETQYF. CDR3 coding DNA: TGCGCCAGCAGCTTGGCTCCCGGCGGAGGGCGAGAGACCCAGTACTTC. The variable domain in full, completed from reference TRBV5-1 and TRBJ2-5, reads KAGVTQTPRYLIKTRGQQVTLSCSPISGHRSVSWYQQTPGQGLQFLFEYFSETQRNKGNFPGRFSGRQFSNSRSEMNVSTLELGDSALYLCASSLAPGGGRETQYFGPGTRLLVL.

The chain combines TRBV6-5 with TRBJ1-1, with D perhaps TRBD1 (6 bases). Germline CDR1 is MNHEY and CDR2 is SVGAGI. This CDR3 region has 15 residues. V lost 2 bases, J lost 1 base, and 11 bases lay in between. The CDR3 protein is CASSYGDIGNTEAFF. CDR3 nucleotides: TGTGCCAGCAGTTACGGGGACATAGGGAACACTGAAGCTTTCTTT.

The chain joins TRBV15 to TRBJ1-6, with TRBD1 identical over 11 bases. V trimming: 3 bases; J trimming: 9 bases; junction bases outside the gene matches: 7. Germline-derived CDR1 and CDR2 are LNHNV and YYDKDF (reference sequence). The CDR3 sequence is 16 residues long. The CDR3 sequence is CATSRDPDRGRSPLHF. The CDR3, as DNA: TGTGCCACCAGCAGGGACCCGGACAGGGGGCGTTCACCCCTCCACTTT.

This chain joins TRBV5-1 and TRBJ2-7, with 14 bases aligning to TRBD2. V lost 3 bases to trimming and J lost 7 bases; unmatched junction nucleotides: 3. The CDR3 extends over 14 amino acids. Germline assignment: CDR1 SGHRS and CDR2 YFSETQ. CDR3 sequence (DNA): TGCGCCAGCAGCTCGGGACTAGCGGGGGAAGAGCAGTACTTC. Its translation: CASSSGLAGEEQYF.

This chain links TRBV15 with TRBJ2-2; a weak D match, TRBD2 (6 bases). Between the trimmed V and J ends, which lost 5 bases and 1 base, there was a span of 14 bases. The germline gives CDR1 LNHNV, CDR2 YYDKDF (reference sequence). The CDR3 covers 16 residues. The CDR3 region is CATSLHGGENTGELFF. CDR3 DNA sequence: TGTGCCACCAGCCTCCACGGGGGAGAGAACACCGGGGAGCTGTTTTTT.

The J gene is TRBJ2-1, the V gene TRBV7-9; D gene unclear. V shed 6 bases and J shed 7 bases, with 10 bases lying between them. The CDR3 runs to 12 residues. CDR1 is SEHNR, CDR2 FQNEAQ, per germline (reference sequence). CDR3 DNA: TGTGCCAGCAGTCTAGGCGAGAATGAGCAGTTCTTC. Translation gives CASSLGENEQFF.

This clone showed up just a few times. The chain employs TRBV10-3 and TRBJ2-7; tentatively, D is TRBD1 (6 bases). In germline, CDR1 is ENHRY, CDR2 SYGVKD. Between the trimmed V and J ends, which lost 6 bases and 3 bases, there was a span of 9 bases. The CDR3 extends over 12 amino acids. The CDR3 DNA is TGTGCCATCAGCCGACAGGACTACGAGCAGTACTTC. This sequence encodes CAISRQDYEQYF.

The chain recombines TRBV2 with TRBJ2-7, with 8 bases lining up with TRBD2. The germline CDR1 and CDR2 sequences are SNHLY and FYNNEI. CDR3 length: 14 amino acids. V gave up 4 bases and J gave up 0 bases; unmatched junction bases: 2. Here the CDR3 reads CASSVAGGSYEQYF. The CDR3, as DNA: TGTGCCAGCAGTGTTGCGGGGGGCTCCTACGAGCAGTACTTC.

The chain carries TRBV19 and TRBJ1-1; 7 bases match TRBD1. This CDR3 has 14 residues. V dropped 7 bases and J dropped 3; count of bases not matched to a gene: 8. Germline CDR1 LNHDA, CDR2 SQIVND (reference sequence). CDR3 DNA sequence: TGTGCCAGTACCCGACAGGGCCCCGACACTGAAGCTTTCTTT. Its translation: CASTRQGPDTEAFF.

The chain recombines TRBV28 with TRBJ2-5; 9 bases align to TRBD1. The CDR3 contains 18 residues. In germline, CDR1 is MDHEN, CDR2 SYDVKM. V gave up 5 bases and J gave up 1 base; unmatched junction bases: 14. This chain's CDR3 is CASSPNSGTGISQETQYF. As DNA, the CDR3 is TGTGCCAGCAGTCCGAACTCCGGGACAGGGATTAGCCAAGAGACCCAGTACTTC.

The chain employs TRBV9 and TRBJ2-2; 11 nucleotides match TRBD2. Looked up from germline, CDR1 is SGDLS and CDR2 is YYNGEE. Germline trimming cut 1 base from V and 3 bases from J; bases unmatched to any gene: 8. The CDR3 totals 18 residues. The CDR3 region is CASSVRGSGGAYTGELFF. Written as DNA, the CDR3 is TGTGCCAGCAGCGTACGCGGTAGCGGGGGGGCGTACACCGGGGAGCTGTTTTTT. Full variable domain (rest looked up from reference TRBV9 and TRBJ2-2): DSGVTQTPKHLITATGQRVTLRCSPRSGDLSVYWYQQSLDQGLQFLIQYYNGEERAKGNILERFSAQQFPDLHSELNLSSLELGDSALYFCASSVRGSGGAYTGELFFGEGSRLTVL.

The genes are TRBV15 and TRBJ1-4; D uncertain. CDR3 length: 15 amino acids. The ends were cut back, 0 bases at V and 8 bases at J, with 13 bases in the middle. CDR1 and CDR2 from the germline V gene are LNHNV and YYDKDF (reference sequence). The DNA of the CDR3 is TGTGCCACCAGCAGAGATTGGTCAGAGAGGGAAAAACTGTTTTTT. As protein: CATSRDWSEREKLFF.

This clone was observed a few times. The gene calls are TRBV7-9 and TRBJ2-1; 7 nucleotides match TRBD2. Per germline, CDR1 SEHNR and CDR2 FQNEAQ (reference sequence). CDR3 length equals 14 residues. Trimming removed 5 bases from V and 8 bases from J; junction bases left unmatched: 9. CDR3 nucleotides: TGTGCCAGCAGCACGGACACTGGGGGGGATGAGCAGTTCTTC. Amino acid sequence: CASSTDTGGDEQFF.

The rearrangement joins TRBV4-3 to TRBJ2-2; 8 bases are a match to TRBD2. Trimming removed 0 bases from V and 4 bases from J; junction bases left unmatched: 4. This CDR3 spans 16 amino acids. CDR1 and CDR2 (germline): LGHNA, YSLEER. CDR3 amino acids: CASSQERGTSTGELFF. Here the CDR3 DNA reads TGCGCCAGCAGCCAAGAGAGAGGGACTAGCACCGGGGAGCTGTTTTTT.

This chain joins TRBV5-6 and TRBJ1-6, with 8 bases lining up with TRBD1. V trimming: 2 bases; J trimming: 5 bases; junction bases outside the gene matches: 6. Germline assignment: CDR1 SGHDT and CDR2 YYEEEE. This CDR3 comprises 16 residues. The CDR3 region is CASSFPDRGHNSPLHF. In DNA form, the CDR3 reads TGTGCCAGCAGCTTCCCCGACAGGGGCCATAATTCACCCCTCCACTTT.

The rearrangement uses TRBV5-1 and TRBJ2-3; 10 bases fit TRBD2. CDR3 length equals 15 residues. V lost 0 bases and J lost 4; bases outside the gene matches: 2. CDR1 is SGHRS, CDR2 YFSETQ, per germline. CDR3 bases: TGCGCCAGCAGCTTGGCAGCGGGGGGGCCAGATACGCAGTATTTT. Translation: CASSLAAGGPDTQYF.

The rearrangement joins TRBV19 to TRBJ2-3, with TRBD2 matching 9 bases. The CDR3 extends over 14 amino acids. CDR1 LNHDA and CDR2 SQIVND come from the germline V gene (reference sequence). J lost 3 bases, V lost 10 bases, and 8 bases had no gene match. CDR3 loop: CATRGAGGTDTQYF. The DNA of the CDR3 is TGTGCCACCCGGGGGGCGGGGGGGACAGATACGCAGTATTTT. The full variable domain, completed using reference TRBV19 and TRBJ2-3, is DGGITQSPKYLFRKEGQNVTLSCEQNLNHDAMYWYRQDPGQGLRLIYYSQIVNDFQKGDIAEGYSVSREKKESFPLTVTSAQKNPTAFYLCATRGAGGTDTQYFGPGTRLTVL.

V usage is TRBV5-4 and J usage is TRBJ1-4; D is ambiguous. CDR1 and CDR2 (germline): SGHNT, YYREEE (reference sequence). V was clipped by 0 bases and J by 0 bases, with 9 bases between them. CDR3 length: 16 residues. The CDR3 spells CASSLATAATNEKLFF. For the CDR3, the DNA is TGTGCCAGCAGCTTGGCCACAGCCGCAACTAATGAAAAACTGTTTTTT.

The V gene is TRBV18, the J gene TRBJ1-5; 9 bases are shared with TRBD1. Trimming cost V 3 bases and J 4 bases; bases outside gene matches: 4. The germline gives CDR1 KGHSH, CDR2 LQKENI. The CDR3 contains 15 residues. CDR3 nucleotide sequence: TGTGCCAGCTCACCGGGACAGGGCGTGAATCAGCCCCAGCATTTT. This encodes CASSPGQGVNQPQHF.

This chain's CDR3 is CASSSSQVGGSGETQYF. In DNA form, the CDR3 reads TGTGCCAGCAGCTCGTCCCAGGTGGGGGGAAGCGGAGAGACCCAGTACTTC. The V and J genes are TRBV7-4 and TRBJ2-5, with D tentatively TRBD2 (6 bases). V shed 4 bases and J shed 4 bases, with 22 bases lying between them. This CDR3 region has 17 residues. Germline assignment: CDR1 SGHVT and CDR2 SQSDAQ.

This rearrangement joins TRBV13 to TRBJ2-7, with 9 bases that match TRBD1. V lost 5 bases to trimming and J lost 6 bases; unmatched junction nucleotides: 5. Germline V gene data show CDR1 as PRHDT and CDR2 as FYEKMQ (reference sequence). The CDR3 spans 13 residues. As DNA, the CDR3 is TGTGCCAGCAGCGCAAACAGGGGGCTCGAGCAGTACTTC. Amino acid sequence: CASSANRGLEQYF.

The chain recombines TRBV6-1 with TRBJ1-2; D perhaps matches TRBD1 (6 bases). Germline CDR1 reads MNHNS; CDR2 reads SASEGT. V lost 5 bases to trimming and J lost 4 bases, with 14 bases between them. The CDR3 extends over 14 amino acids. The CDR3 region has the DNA TGTGCCAGCAGTTCGACAGGTGCCCTCTATGGCTACACCTTC. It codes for CASSSTGALYGYTF.

CDR3 sequence: CASRGQDSSYNSPLHF. CDR3 in DNA: TGTGCCAGCAGAGGACAGGATAGCTCCTATAATTCACCCCTCCACTTT. The V and J genes are TRBV2 and TRBJ1-6; 7 bases fit TRBD1. Trimming cost V 6 bases and J 0 bases; bases outside gene matches: 5. The CDR3 length is 16 residues. CDR1 SNHLY and CDR2 FYNNEI come from the germline V gene.

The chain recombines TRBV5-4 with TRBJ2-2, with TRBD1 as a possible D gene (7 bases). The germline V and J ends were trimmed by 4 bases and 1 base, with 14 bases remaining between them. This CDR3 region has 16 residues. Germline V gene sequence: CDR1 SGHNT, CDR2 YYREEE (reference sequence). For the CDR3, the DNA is TGTGCCAGCAGCCGCGGGACAGAAAAGAACACCGGGGAGCTGTTTTTT. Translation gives CASSRGTEKNTGELFF. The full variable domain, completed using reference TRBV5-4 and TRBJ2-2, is ETGVTQSPTHLIKTRGQQVTLRCSSQSGHNTVSWYQQALGQGPQFIFQYYREEENGRGNFPPRFSGLQFPNYSSELNVNALELDDSALYLCASSRGTEKNTGELFFGEGSRLTVL.

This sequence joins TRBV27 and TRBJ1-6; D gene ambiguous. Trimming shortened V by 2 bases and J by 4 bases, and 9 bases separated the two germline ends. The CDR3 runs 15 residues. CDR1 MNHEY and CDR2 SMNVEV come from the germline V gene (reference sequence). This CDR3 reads CASSLGQVYNSPLHF. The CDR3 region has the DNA TGTGCCAGCAGTTTAGGGCAGGTTTATAATTCACCCCTCCACTTT.

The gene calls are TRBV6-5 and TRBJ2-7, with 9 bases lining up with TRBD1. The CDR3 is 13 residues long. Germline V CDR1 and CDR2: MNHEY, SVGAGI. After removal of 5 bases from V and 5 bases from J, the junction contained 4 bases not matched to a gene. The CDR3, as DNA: TGTGCCAGCAGTGCCCGGGACAGGGACGAGCAGTACTTC. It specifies CASSARDRDEQYF.

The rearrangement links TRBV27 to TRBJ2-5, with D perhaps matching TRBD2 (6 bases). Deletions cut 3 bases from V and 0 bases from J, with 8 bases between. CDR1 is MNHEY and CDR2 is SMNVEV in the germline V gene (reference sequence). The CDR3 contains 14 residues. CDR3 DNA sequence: TGTGCCAGCAGTTTCGGGGGATACCAAGAGACCCAGTACTTC. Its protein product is CASSFGGYQETQYF.